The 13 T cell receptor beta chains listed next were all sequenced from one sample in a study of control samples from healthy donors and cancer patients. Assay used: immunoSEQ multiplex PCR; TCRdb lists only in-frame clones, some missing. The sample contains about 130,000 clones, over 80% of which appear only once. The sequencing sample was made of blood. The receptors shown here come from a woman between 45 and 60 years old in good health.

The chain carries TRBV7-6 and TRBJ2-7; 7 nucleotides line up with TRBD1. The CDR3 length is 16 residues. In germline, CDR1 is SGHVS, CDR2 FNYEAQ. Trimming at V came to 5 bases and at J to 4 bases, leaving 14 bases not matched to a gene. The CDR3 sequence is CASSPKPPQGVYEQYF. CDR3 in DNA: TGTGCCAGCAGCCCGAAACCCCCTCAGGGGGTGTACGAGCAGTACTTC.

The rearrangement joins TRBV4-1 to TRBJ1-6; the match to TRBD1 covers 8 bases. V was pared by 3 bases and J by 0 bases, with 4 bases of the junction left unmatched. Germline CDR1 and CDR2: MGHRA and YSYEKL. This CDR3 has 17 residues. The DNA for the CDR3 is TGCGCCAGCAGCCAGGGACAGGTTATCTCCTATAATTCACCCCTCCACTTT. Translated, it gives CASSQGQVISYNSPLHF.

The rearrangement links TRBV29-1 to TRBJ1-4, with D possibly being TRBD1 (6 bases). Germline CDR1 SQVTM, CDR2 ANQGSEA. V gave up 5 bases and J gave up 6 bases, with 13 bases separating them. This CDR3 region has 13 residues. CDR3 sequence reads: CSVIQGGDEKLFF. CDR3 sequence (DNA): TGCAGCGTTATACAGGGAGGAGATGAAAAACTGTTTTTT.

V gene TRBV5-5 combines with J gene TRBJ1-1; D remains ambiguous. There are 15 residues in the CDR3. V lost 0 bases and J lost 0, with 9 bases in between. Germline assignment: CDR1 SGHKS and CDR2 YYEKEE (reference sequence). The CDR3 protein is CASSLGFAMNTEAFF. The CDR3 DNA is TGTGCCAGCAGCTTGGGATTCGCTATGAACACTGAAGCTTTCTTT.

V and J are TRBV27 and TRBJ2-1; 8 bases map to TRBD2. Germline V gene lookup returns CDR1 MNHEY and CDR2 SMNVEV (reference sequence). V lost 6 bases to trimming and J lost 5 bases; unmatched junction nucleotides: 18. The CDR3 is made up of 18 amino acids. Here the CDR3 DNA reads TGTGCCAGCAGCCGCCGTTACATGGGACTAGTCAGCGACAATGAGCAGTTCTTC. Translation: CASSRRYMGLVSDNEQFF.

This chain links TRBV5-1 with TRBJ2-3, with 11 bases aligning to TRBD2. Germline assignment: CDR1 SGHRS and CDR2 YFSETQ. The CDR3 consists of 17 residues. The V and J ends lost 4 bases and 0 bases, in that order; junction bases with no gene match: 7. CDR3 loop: CASSPPRLAGSTDTQYF. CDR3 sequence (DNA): TGCGCCAGCAGCCCCCCAAGACTAGCGGGAAGCACAGATACGCAGTATTTT.

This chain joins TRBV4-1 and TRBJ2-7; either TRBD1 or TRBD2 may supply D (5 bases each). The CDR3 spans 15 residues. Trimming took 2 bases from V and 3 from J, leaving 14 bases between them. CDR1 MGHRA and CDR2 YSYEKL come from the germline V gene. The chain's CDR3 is CASSQNEIGGYEQYF. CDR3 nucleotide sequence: TGCGCCAGCAGCCAAAACGAAATTGGGGGCTACGAGCAGTACTTC.

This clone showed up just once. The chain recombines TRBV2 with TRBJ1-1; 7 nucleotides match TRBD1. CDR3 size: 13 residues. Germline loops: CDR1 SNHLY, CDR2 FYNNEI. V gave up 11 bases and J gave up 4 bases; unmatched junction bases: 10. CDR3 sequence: CAGTGARGTEAFF. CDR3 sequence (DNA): TGTGCCGGAACAGGGGCCCGGGGCACTGAAGCTTTCTTT.

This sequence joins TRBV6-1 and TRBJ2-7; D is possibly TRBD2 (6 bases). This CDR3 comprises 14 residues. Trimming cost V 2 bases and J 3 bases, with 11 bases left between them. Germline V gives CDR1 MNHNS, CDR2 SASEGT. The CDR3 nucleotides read TGTGCCAGCAGTGAATCGGGGGAATACTACGAGCAGTACTTC. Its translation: CASSESGEYYEQYF.

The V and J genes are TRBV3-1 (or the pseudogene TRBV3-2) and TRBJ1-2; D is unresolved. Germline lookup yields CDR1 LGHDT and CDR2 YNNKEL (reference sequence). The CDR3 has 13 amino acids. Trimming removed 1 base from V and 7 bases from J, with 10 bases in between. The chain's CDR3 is CASSQGPFGGYTF. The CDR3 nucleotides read TGTGCCAGCAGCCAAGGACCTTTTGGTGGCTACACCTTC.

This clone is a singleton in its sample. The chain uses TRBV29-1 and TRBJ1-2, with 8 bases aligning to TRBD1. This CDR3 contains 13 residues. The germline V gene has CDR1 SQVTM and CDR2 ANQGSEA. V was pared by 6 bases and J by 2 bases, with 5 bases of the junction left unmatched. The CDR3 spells CSVPGQGNYGYTF. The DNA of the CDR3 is TGCAGCGTGCCCGGACAGGGCAACTATGGCTACACCTTC.

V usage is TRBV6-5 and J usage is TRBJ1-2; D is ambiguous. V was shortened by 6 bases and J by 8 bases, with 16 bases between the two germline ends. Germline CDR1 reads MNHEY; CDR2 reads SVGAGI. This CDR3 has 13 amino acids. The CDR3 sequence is CASRQLPGFGYTF. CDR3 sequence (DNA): TGTGCCAGCAGGCAACTGCCAGGTTTCGGCTACACCTTC.

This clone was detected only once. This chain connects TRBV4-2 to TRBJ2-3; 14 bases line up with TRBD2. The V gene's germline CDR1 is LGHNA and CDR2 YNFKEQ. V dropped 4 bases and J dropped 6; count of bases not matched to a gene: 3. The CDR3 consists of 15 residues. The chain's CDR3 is CASSPRLAGGDTQYF. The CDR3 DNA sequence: TGTGCCAGCAGCCCCCGACTAGCGGGAGGGGATACGCAGTATTTT.